The clone carrying this T cell receptor (beta chain) came up a few times. Its matching antigen is unknown. The data are from a study of cytomegalovirus exposure and HLA in healthy donors. Study information: The study placed about 81% of its approximately 400 genotyped donors in the Caucasian-associated ancestry cluster.

Broader study findings: TCR beta sequences reportedly predicted most subjects' HLA-A and HLA-B alleles accurately. TRBV6-2, TRBV6-3 and some other V segments were excluded as indistinguishable. It was likely that a cluster of highly shared sequence variants was a sequencing artifact.

It was with 60 Vbeta and 13 Jbeta primers that the PCR ran. The method was immunoSEQ multiplex PCR; TCRdb's version includes in-frame clones alone and lacks a portion of them. The data contain roughly 180,000 clones, approximately 80% of them singletons. CDR1 and CDR2 from the germline V gene are SQVTM and ANQGSEA. The CDR3 runs to 15 residues. Trimming took 6 bases from V and 6 from J; bases not matched to a gene: 16. The receptor was derived from a woman aged 18 to 35 in good health and CMV-seronegative. The specimen was PBMCs. The J gene is TRBJ1-1, the V gene TRBV29-1; 7 bases match TRBD1. CDR3 protein: CSVFTGAWERAEAFF. CDR3 coding DNA: TGCAGCGTGTTCACAGGGGCGTGGGAACGGGCTGAAGCTTTCTTT.